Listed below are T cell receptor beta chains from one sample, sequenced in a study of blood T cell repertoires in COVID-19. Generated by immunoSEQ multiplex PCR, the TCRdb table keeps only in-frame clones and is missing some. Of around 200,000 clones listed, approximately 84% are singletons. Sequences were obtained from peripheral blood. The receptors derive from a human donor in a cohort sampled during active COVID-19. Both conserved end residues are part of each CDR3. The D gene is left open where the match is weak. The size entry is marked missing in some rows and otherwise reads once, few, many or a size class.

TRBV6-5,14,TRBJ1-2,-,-,CASSYSRGNYGYTF,TGTGCCAGCAGTTACTCCCGGGGAAACTATGGCTACACCTTC
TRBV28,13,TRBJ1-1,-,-,CASSLSVNTEAFF,TGTGCCAGCAGTTTATCAGTGAACACTGAAGCTTTCTTT
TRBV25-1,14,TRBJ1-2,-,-,CASSDPAGLYGYTF,TGTGCCAGCAGTGACCCGGCAGGACTCTATGGCTACACCTTC
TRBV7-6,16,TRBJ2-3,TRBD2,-,CASSLATSGGDDTQYF,TGTGCCAGCAGCTTAGCGACTAGCGGGGGGGATGATACGCAGTATTTT
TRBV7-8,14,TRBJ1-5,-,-,CASSSLGQNQPQHF,TGTGCCAGCAGCTCCTTAGGACAGAATCAGCCCCAGCATTTT
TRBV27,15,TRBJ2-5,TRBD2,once,CASSLLAGPRETQYF,TGTGCCAGCAGTTTGCTAGCGGGGCCGAGAGAGACCCAGTACTTC
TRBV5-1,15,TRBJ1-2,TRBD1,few,CASSLGTGGHYGYTF,TGCGCCAGCAGCTTGGGGACAGGGGGCCACTATGGCTACACCTTC
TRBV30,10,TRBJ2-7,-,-,CAWSREEQYF,TGTGCCTGGAGTAGAGAGGAGCAGTACTTC
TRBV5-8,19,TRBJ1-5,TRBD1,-,CASSFTTEPTGYSNQPQHF,TGTGCCAGCAGCTTCACAACCGAACCGACAGGGTATAGCAATCAGCCCCAGCATTTT
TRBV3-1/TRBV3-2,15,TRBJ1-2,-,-,CASSQAPGTGVGYTF,TGTGCCAGCAGCCAAGCCCCCGGTACCGGAGTCGGCTACACCTTC
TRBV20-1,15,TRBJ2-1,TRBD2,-,CSASRSGGVYNEQFF,TGCAGTGCTAGTCGGAGTGGGGGGGTCTACAATGAGCAGTTCTTC